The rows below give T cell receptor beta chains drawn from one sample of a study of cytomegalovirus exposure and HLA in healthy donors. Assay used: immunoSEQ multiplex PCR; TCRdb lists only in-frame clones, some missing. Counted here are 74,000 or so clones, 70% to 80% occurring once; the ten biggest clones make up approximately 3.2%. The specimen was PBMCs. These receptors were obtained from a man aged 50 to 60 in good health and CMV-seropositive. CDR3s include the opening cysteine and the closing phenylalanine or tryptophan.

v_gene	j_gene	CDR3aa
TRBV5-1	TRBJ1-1	CASTGGTEAFF
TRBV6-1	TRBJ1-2	CASSEQGQANYGYTF
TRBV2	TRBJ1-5	CASSGTWGGQPQHF
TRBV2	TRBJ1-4	CASMVGQLRRVFF
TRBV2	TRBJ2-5	CASTQQGTSETQYF
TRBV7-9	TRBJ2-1	CSSSLFGSNEQFF
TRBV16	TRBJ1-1	CASSPSSGGHTEAFF
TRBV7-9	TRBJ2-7	CSSSLAGGYEQYF
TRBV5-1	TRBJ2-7	CASSPGQGNDEQYF
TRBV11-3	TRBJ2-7	CASSPGDGKIPFYEQYF
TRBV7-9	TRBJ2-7	CASSFSSYEQYF
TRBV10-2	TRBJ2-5	CASRGGIQETQYF
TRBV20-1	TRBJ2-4	CSLDRENIQYF
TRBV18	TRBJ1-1	CASSPPAGTGGMNTEAFF
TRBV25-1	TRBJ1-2	CATRRDYGYTF
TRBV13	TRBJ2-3	CASSRQTSTDTQYF
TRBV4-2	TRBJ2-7	CASSQEGGLYYEQYF